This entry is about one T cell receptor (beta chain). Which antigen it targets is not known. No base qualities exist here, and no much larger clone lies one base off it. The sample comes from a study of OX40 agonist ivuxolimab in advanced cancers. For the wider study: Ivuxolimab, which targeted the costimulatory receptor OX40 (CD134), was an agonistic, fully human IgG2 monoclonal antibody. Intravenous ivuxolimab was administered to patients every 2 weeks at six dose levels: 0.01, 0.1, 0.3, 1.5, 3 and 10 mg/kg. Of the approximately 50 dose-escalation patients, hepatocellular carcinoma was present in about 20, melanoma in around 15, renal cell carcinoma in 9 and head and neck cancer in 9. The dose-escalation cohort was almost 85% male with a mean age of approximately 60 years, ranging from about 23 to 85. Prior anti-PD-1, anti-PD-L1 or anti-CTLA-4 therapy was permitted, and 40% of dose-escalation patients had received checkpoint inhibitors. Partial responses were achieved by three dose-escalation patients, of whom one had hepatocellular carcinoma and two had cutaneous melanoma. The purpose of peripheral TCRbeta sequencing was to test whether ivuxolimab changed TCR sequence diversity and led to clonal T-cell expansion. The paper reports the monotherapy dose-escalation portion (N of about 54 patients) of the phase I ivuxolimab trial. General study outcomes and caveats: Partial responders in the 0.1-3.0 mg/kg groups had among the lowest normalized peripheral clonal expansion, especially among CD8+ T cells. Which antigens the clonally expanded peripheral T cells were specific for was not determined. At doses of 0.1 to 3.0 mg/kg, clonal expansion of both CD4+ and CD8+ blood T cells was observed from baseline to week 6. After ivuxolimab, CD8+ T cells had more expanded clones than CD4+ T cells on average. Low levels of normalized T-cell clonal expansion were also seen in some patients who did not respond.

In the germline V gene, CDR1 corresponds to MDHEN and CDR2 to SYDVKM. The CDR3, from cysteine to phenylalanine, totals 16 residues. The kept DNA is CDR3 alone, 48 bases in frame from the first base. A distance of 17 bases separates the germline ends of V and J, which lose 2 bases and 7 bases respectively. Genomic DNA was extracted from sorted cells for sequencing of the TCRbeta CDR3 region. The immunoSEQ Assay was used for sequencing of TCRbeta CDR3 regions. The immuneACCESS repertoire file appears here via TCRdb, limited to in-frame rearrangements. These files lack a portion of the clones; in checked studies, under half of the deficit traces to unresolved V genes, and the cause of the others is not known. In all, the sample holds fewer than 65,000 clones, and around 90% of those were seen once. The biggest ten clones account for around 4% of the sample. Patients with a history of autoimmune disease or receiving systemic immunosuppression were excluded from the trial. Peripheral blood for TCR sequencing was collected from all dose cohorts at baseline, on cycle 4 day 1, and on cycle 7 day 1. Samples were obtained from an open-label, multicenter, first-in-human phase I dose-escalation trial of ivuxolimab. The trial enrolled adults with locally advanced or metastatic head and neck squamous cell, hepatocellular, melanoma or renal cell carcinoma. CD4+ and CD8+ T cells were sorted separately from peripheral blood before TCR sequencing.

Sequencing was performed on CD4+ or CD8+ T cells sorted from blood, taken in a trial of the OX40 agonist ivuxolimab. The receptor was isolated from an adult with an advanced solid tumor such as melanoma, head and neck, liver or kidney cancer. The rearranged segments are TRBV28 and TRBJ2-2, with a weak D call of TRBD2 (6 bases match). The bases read TGTGCCAGCAGTTTAAGCAGCGGGTGGCTAGGCGGGGAGCTGTTTTTT. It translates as CASSLSSGWLGGELFF.